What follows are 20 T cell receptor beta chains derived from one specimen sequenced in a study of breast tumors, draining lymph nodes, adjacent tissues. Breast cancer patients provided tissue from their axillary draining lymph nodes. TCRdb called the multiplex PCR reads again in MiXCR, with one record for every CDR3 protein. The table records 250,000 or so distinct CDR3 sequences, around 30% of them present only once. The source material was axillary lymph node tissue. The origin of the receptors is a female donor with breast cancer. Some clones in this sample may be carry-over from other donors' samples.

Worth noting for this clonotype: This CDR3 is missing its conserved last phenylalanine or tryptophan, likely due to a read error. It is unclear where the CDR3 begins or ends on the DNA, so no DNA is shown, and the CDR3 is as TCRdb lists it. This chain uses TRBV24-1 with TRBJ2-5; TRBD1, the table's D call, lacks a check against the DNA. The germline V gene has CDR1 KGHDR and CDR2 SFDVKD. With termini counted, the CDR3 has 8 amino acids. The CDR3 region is CATSDFGT.

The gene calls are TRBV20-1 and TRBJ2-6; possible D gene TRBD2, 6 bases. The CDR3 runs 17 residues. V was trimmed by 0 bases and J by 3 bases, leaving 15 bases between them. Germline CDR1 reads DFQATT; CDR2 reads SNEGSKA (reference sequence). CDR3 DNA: TGCAGTGCTAGAGACACGGGGACTCGAAATGGGGCCAACGTCCTGACTTTC. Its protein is CSARDTGTRNGANVLTF.

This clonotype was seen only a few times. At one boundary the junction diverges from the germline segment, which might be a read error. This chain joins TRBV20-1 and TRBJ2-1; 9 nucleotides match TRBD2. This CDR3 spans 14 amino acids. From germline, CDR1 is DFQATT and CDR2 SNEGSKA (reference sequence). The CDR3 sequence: CSAMAGGLYTEQFF. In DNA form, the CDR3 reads TGCAGTGCTATGGCGGGAGGGCTATACACTGAGCAGTTCTTC.

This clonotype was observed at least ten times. The CDR3 bases are TGCAGTGCTAGACTAGCGGGAACCCAAGAGACCCAGTACTTC. This encodes CSARLAGTQETQYF. This chain connects TRBV20-1 to TRBJ2-5; TRBD2 matches at 9 bases. CDR3 length equals 14 residues. V gave up 2 bases and J gave up 1 base; unmatched junction bases: 2. Germline lookup yields CDR1 DFQATT and CDR2 SNEGSKA (reference sequence).

CDR3: CASSLTRDRGYEQYF. CDR3 nucleotide sequence: TGTGCCAGCAGCTTAACCAGGGACAGGGGCTACGAGCAGTACTTC. The chain uses TRBV7-9 and TRBJ2-7, with TRBD1 identical over 10 bases. The V gene end was trimmed by 2 bases and the J gene end by 3 bases; junction bases not matched to a gene: 4. There are 15 residues in the CDR3. The germline V gene encodes CDR1 SEHNR and CDR2 FQNEAQ (reference sequence).

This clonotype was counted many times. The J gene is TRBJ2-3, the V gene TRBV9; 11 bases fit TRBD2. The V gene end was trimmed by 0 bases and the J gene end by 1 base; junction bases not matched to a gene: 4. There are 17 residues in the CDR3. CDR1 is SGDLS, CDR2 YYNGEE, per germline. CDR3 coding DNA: TGTGCCAGCAGCGTAGAACTAGCGGGAGTTGGCACAGATACGCAGTATTTT. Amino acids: CASSVELAGVGTDTQYF.

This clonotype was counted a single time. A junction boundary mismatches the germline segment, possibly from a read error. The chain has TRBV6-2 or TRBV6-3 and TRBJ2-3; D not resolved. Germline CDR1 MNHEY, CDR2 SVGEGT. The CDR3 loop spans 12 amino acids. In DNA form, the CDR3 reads TGTGCCAGCAGTCTCGTTCCAGATACGCAGTCTTTT. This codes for CASSLVPDTQSF.

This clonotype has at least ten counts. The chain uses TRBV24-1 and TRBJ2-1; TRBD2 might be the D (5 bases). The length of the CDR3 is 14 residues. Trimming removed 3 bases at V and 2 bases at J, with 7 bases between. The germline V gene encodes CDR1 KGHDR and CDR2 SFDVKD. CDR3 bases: TGTGCCACCAGTGATGAGGGCCCCTACAATGAGCAGTTCTTC. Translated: CATSDEGPYNEQFF.

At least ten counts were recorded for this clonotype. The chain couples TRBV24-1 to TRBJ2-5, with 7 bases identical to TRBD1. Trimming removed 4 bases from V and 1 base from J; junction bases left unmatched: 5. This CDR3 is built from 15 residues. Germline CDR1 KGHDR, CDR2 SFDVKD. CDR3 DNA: TGTGCCACCAGTGAAAGGACAGGACGCCAAGAGACCCAGTACTTC. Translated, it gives CATSERTGRQETQYF.

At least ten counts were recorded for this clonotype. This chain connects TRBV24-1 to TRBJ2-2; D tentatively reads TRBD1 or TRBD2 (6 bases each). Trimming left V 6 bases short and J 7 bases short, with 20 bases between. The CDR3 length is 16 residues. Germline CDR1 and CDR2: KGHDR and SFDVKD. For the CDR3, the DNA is TGTGCCACCAGTCCCGGGGGCAGTTTCTCCAACGGGGAGCTGTTTTTT. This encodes CATSPGGSFSNGELFF.

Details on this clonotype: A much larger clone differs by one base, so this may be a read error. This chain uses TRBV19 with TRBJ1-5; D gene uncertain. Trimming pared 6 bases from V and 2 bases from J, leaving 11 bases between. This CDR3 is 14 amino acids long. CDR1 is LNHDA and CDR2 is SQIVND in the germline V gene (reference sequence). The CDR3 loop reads CASSNTEGNQPQHF. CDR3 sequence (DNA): TGTGCCAGTAGCAATACAGAGGGCAATCAGCCCCAGCATTTT.

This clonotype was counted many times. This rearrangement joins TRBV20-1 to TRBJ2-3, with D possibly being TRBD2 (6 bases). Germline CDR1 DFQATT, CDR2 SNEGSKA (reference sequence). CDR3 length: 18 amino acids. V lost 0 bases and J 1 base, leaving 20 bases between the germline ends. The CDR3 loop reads CSARDGRDPLIRTDTQYF. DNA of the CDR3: TGCAGTGCTAGAGATGGGCGGGATCCTCTCATACGCACAGATACGCAGTATTTT.

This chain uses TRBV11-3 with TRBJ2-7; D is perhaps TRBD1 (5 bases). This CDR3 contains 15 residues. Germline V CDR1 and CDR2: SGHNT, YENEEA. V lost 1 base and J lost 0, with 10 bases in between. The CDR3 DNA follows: TGTGCCAGCAGCTTAGTAGGGGCGGCCTCCTACGAGCAGTACTTC. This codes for CASSLVGAASYEQYF.

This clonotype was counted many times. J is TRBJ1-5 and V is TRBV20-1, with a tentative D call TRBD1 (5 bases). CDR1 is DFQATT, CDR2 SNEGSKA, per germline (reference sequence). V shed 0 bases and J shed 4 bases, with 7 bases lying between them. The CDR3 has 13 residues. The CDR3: CSARDQGNQPQHF. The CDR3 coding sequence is TGCAGTGCTAGAGATCAGGGTAATCAGCCCCAGCATTTT.

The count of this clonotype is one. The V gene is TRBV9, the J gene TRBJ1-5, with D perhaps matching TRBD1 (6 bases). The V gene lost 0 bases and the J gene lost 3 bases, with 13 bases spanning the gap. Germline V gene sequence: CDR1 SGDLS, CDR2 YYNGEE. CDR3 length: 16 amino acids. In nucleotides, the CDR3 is TGTGCCAGCAGCGTAGAAGCAGGGGACTACAATCAGCCCCAGCATTTT. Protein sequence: CASSVEAGDYNQPQHF.

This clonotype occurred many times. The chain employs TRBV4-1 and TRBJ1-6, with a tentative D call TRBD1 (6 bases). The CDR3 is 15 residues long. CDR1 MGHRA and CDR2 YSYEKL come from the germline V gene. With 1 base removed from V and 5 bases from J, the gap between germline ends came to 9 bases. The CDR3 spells CASSQGTADNSPLHF. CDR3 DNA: TGCGCCAGCAGCCAAGGGACAGCGGATAATTCACCCCTCCACTTT.

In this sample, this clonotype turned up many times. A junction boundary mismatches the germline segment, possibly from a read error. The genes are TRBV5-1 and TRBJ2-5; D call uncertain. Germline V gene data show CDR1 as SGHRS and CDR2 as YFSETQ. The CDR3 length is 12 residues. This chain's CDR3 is CASSERGETQYF. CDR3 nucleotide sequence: TGTGCCAGCAGTGAACGTGGGGAGACCCAGTACTTC.

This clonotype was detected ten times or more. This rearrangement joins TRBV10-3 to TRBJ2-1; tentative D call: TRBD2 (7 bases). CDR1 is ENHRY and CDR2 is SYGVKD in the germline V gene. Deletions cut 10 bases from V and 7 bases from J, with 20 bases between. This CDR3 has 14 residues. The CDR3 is CATTSSGRGNEQFF. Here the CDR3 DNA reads TGTGCCACCACGTCTTCAGGGAGGGGGAATGAGCAGTTCTTC.

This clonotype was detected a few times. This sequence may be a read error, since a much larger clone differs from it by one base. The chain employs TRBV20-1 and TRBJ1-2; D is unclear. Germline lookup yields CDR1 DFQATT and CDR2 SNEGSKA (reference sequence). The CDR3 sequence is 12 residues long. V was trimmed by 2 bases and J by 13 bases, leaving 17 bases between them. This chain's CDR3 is CSARSAPSIATF. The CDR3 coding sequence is TGCAGTGCTAGATCGGCACCCAGTATTGCCACCTTC.

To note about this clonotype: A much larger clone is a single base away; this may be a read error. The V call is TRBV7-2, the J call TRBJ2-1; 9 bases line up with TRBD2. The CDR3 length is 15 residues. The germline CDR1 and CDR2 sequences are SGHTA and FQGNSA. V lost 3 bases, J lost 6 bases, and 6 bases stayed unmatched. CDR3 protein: CASSFKAGGSNEQFF. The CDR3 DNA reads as TGTGCCAGCAGCTTTAAAGCGGGAGGCAGCAATGAGCAGTTCTTC.